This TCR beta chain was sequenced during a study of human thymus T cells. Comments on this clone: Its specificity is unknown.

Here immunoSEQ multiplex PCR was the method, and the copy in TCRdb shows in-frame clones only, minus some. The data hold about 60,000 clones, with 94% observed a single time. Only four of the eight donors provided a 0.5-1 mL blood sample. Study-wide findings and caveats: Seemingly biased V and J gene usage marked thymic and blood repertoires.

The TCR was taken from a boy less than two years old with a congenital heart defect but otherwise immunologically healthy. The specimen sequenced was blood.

CDR3 loop: CASGGGAQQYF. Written as DNA, the CDR3 is TGTGCCAGCGGCGGGGGGGCTCAGCAGTACTTC. The chain combines TRBV25-1 with TRBJ2-7; TRBD2 matches at 9 bases. Germline lookup yields CDR1 MGHDK and CDR2 SYGVNS. The CDR3 length is 11 residues. V shed 8 bases, J shed 8 bases, and the junction held 4 bases outside the gene matches.